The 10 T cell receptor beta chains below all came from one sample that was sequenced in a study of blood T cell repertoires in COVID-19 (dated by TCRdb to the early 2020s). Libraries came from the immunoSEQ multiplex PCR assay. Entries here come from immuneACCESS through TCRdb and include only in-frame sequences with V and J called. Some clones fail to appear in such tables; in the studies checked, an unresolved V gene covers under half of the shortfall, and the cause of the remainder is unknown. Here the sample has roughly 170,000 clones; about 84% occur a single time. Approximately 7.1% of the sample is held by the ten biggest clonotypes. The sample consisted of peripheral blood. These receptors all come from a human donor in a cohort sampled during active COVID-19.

CDR3 amino acids: CASRADREVNYGYTF. In nucleotides, the CDR3 is TGTGCCAGCAGGGCGGACAGGGAGGTTAACTATGGCTACACCTTC. This chain links TRBV2 with TRBJ1-2; 8 nucleotides match TRBD1. Germline V CDR1 and CDR2: SNHLY, FYNNEI. The CDR3 spans 15 residues. V dropped 6 bases and J dropped 1; count of bases not matched to a gene: 7.

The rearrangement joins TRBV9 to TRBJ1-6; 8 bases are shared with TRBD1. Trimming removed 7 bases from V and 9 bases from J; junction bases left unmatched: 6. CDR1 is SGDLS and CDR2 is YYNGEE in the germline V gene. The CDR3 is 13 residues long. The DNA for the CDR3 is TGTGCCAGCGGCAGACAGGGGTTTTCACCCCTCCACTTT. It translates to CASGRQGFSPLHF.

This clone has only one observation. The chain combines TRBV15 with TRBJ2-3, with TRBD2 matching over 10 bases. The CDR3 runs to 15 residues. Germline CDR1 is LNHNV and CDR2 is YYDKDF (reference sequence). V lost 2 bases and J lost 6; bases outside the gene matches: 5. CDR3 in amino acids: CATSRSGGAGDTQYF. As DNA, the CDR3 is TGTGCCACCAGCAGAAGCGGGGGGGCCGGGGATACGCAGTATTTT.

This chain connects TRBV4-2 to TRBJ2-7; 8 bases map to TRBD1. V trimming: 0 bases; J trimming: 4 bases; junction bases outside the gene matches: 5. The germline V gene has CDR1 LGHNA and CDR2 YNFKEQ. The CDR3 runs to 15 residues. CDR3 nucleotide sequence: TGTGCCAGCAGCCAAGATTGGCAGGGGGCTTACGAGCAGTACTTC. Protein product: CASSQDWQGAYEQYF.

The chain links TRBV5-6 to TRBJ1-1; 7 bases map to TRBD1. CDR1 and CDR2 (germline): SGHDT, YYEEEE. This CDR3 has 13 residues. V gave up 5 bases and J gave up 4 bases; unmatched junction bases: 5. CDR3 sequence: CASSFDRVTEAFF. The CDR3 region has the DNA TGTGCCAGCAGTTTCGACAGGGTCACTGAAGCTTTCTTT.

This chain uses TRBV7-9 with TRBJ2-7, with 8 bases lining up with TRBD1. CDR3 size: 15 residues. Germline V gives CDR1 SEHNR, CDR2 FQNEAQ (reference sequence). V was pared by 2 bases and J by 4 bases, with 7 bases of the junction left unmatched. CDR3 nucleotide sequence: TGTGCCAGCAGCTTAAGGGACAGGTCTTCGTACGAGCAGTACTTC. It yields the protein CASSLRDRSSYEQYF.

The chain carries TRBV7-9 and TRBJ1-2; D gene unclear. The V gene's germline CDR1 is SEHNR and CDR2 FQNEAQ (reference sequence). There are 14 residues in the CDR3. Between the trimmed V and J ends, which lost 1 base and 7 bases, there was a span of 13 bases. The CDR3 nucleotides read TGTGCCAGCAGCTTAGGATCTCGGTTGTCTGGCTACACCTTC. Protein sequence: CASSLGSRLSGYTF.

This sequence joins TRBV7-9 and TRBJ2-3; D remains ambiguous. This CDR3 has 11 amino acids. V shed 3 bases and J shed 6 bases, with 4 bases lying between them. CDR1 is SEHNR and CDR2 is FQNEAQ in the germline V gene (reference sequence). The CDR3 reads CASSFADTQYF. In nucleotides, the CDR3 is TGTGCCAGCAGCTTCGCGGATACGCAGTATTTT.

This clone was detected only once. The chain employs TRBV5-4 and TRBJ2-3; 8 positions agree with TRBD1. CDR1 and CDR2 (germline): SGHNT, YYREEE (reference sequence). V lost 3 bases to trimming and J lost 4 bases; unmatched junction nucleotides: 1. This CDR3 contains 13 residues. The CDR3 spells CASSSTGADTQYF. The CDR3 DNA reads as TGTGCCAGCAGCTCGACAGGGGCAGATACGCAGTATTTT. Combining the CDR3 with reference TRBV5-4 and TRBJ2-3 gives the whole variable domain ETGVTQSPTHLIKTRGQQVTLRCSSQSGHNTVSWYQQALGQGPQFIFQYYREEENGRGNFPPRFSGLQFPNYSSELNVNALELDDSALYLCASSSTGADTQYFGPGTRLTVL.

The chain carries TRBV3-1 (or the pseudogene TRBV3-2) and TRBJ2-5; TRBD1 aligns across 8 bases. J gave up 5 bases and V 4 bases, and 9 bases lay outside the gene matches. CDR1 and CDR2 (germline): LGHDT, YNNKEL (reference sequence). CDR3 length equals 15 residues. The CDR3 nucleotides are TGTGCCAGCAGCCCCTCGACAGGGGAGAAGGAGACCCAGTACTTC. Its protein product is CASSPSTGEKETQYF.